Listed here is a single T cell receptor beta chain. V dropped 5 bases and J dropped 8; count of bases not matched to a gene: 4. This CDR3 contains 13 residues. CDR1 is LNHDA and CDR2 is SQIVND in the germline V gene (reference sequence). This sample was included in a study of T cells after posttransplantation cyclophosphamide. Measured with immunoSEQ multiplex PCR; TCRdb has only the in-frame clones, and not every one. The profile shows 20,000 to 25,000 clones, 86% of them singletons. This sequence joins TRBV19 and TRBJ1-4; 8 bases match TRBD1. The receptor comes from a woman aged 55-70 years with a blood cancer, CMV-positive, and with a related stem cell donor. The sample was PBMCs. CDR3 residues: CASSAWDREKLFF. The DNA for the CDR3 is TGTGCCAGTAGTGCTTGGGACAGGGAAAAACTGTTTTTT.